Following are 22 T cell receptor beta chains from one sample sequenced in a study of Ad26.COV2.S vaccination and SARS-CoV-2 variants. Generated by immunoSEQ multiplex PCR, the TCRdb table keeps only in-frame clones and is missing some. The sample shows 300,000 to 400,000 clones, roughly nine tenths of them seen only once. The treatment: 15 to 20 received Ad26.COV2.S at low or high dose, single or two shots; roughly 5 received placebo; per-sample allocation not given. Specimens were obtained on day 63 following the first vaccine or placebo injection. This specimen consisted of peripheral blood, obtained in a trial of Ad26.COV2.S vaccine versus placebo. These receptors came from a person aged 18 to 59 who received the Ad26.COV2.S COVID-19 vaccine or a placebo.

This clone has just one count. This chain joins TRBV5-1 and TRBJ2-7, with 11 bases lining up with TRBD1. Germline trimming cut 4 bases from V and 6 bases from J; bases unmatched to any gene: 3. This CDR3 spans 13 amino acids. The germline V gene encodes CDR1 SGHRS and CDR2 YFSETQ. The CDR3 region is CASSQDRGLEQYF. In nucleotides, the CDR3 is TGCGCCAGCAGCCAGGACAGGGGGCTCGAGCAGTACTTC.

V usage is TRBV12-5 and J usage is TRBJ2-7; D is perhaps TRBD1 (5 bases). The CDR3 sequence is 14 residues long. V was shortened by 1 base and J by 5 bases, with 12 bases between the two germline ends. Germline V gives CDR1 LGHNT, CDR2 FRNRAP. CDR3 nucleotides: TGTGCTAGTGGTTTGGACAGGCCTGGGGACGAGCAGTACTTC. It encodes CASGLDRPGDEQYF.

The rearrangement links TRBV6-5 to TRBJ1-6, with D maybe TRBD1 (5 bases). Germline assignment: CDR1 MNHEY and CDR2 SVGAGI. The CDR3 covers 14 residues. Trimming removed 6 bases at V and 8 bases at J, with 14 bases between. This CDR3 is CASSQDSEHSPLHF. In nucleotides, the CDR3 is TGTGCCAGCAGCCAAGACAGCGAGCATTCACCCCTCCACTTT.

This clone was picked up one time. V gene TRBV19 combines with J gene TRBJ2-1; 8 bases align to TRBD2. Trimming cost V 6 bases and J 12 bases; bases outside gene matches: 16. This CDR3 spans 15 amino acids. In germline, CDR1 is LNHDA, CDR2 SQIVND (reference sequence). The CDR3: CASSHPGLAGRWQFF. As DNA, the CDR3 is TGTGCCAGTAGCCACCCAGGGCTAGCGGGTAGATGGCAGTTCTTC.

J is TRBJ2-7 and V is TRBV9, with 7 bases fitting TRBD1. J was trimmed by 2 bases and V by 3 bases; bases with no gene match: 5. The V gene's germline CDR1 is SGDLS and CDR2 YYNGEE. The CDR3 has 14 amino acids. The CDR3 loop reads CASSDRDRPYEQYF. The CDR3 DNA follows: TGTGCCAGCAGCGACCGGGACAGACCCTACGAGCAGTACTTC.

This clone was recorded once. This sequence joins TRBV27 and TRBJ2-7; the match to TRBD2 covers 7 bases. Germline CDR1 is MNHEY and CDR2 is SMNVEV (reference sequence). With V trimmed by 4 bases and J by 4 bases, 13 bases remained unmatched. The CDR3 loop spans 16 amino acids. In DNA form, the CDR3 reads TGTGCCAGCAGTTGGGGTGGGGCTAGCGGTAGATACGAGCAGTACTTC. Its protein product is CASSWGGASGRYEQYF.

The chain couples TRBV19 to TRBJ2-2; D ambiguous. The CDR3 runs 12 residues. Trimming shortened V by 3 bases and J by 7 bases, and 6 bases separated the two germline ends. The V gene's germline CDR1 is LNHDA and CDR2 SQIVND (reference sequence). CDR3 nucleotides: TGTGCCAGTAGTATGCGGAACGGGGAGCTGTTTTTT. This translates into CASSMRNGELFF.

This chain links TRBV6-2 or TRBV6-3 with TRBJ2-4, with D maybe TRBD1 (5 bases). The CDR3 is 17 residues long. In germline, CDR1 is MNHEY, CDR2 SVGEGT. V was clipped by 1 base and J by 2 bases, with 15 bases between them. The CDR3 DNA sequence: TGTGCCAGCAGTTACTGGGGTTGGCAGGGATCCAAAAACATTCAGTACTTC. This encodes CASSYWGWQGSKNIQYF.

In DNA form, the CDR3 reads TGCGCCAGCAGCTTGACAGGGAATGAGGGCGGGGAGCTGTTTTTT. Translating it yields CASSLTGNEGGELFF. V usage is TRBV5-1 and J usage is TRBJ2-2, with D possibly being TRBD1 (6 bases). There are 15 residues in the CDR3. Germline-derived CDR1 and CDR2 are SGHRS and YFSETQ. Trimming took 1 base from V and 7 from J, leaving 14 bases between them.

The chain employs TRBV6-6 and TRBJ2-3; 10 nucleotides align to TRBD1. The CDR3 totals 17 residues. The junction had 10 bases not matched to a gene; V was cut back by 5 bases and J by 2 bases. The germline CDR1 and CDR2 sequences are MNHNY and SVGAGI (reference sequence). The CDR3 protein is CASSPLRTGGHTDTQYF. Written as DNA, the CDR3 is TGTGCCAGCAGTCCTCTAAGGACAGGGGGACACACAGATACGCAGTATTTT.

In its sample, this clone was seen a few times. The chain recombines TRBV30 with TRBJ2-2, with D perhaps TRBD2 (7 bases). In germline, CDR1 is GTSNPN, CDR2 SVGIG (reference sequence). Trimming stripped 3 bases from V and 3 bases from J, with 8 bases between. This CDR3 contains 13 residues. DNA of the CDR3: TGTGCCTGGAGAGGGGGGGACACCGGGGAGCTGTTTTTT. Its protein product is CAWRGGDTGELFF.

The CDR3 sequence is CASTHLVAGPGGDTGELFF. The CDR3 DNA reads as TGTGCCAGCACCCACTTGGTTGCCGGGCCGGGGGGGGACACCGGGGAGCTGTTTTTT. The J gene is TRBJ2-2, the V gene TRBV9, with 8 positions matching TRBD2. The CDR3 runs to 19 residues. V gave up 6 bases and J gave up 3 bases; unmatched junction bases: 19. Germline CDR1 and CDR2: SGDLS and YYNGEE.

CDR3 sequence reads: CASSKGLTPWAGELFF. CDR3 bases: TGTGCCAGCAGCAAAGGTCTTACTCCATGGGCCGGGGAGCTGTTTTTT. J is TRBJ2-2 and V is TRBV7-9; D is ambiguous. From germline, CDR1 is SEHNR and CDR2 FQNEAQ (reference sequence). The CDR3 has 16 residues. V was pared by 5 bases and J by 6 bases, with 19 bases between.

The V call is TRBV7-2, the J call TRBJ2-3; 8 nucleotides align to TRBD1. The CDR3 consists of 15 residues. Germline V gives CDR1 SGHTA, CDR2 FQGNSA. V was clipped by 2 bases and J by 5 bases; unmatched bases: 6. CDR3 coding DNA: TGTGCCAGCAGCTTACGGCCAGGGGGCGTAGATACGCAGTATTTT. Its translation: CASSLRPGGVDTQYF.

The chain has TRBV5-1 and TRBJ2-2; TRBD2 might be the D (6 bases). CDR1 and CDR2 from the germline V gene are SGHRS and YFSETQ. V shed 4 bases and J shed 6 bases, with 13 bases lying between them. This CDR3 is 14 amino acids long. CDR3 nucleotide sequence: TGCGCCAGCAGCCCGGGACTCTGGCCCGGGGAGCTGTTTTTT. This sequence encodes CASSPGLWPGELFF.

The V and J genes are TRBV21-1 and TRBJ2-7. TRBV21-1 is labeled a pseudogene. The CDR3 sequence is 9 residues long. The CDR3 reads CASFYEQYF. The CDR3 DNA follows: TGTGCCAGCTTCTACGAGCAGTACTTC.

The chain has TRBV6-2 or TRBV6-3 and TRBJ1-1; possible D gene TRBD1, 5 bases. Germline CDR1 is MNHEY and CDR2 is SVGEGT. The ends were cut back, 5 bases at V and 0 bases at J, with 13 bases in the middle. The CDR3 runs 15 residues. The CDR3 bases are TGTGCCAGCAGTCAAGACGGACACTTGAACACTGAAGCTTTCTTT. It specifies CASSQDGHLNTEAFF.

This chain connects TRBV9 to TRBJ2-3, with 8 positions matching TRBD1. There are 15 residues in the CDR3. V trimming: 4 bases; J trimming: 0 bases; junction bases outside the gene matches: 4. The germline V gene encodes CDR1 SGDLS and CDR2 YYNGEE. The CDR3 DNA is TGTGCCAGCAGCCTGAGACAGGGGAGCACAGATACGCAGTATTTT. It yields the protein CASSLRQGSTDTQYF.

V gene TRBV7-9 combines with J gene TRBJ2-7, with TRBD2 identical over 10 bases. V trimming: 5 bases; J trimming: 3 bases; junction bases outside the gene matches: 13. The CDR3 is made up of 17 amino acids. Looked up from germline, CDR1 is SEHNR and CDR2 is FQNEAQ (reference sequence). The CDR3 DNA reads as TGTGCCAGCAGCCGTATTGTAGGGGTAGCGGGAGGCTACGAGCAGTACTTC. It codes for CASSRIVGVAGGYEQYF.

The chain carries TRBV27 and TRBJ2-1; 10 nucleotides agree with TRBD2. Germline CDR1 and CDR2: MNHEY and SMNVEV (reference sequence). V lost 6 bases, J lost 7 bases, and 9 bases stayed unmatched. CDR3 length: 15 residues. The DNA of the CDR3 is TGTGCCAGCAGCGAACCGGGACTAGCGATAAATGAGCAGTTCTTC. Its protein product is CASSEPGLAINEQFF.

The genes are TRBV15 and TRBJ2-2; maybe TRBD1 (7 bases). V shed 6 bases and J shed 7 bases, with 21 bases lying between them. CDR3 size: 16 residues. CDR1 is LNHNV, CDR2 YYDKDF, per germline (reference sequence). CDR3 coding DNA: TGTGCCACCAGAGGTGGAGGGGGCTGGGACGGCGGGGAGCTGTTTTTT. As protein: CATRGGGGWDGGELFF.

The V and J genes are TRBV30 and TRBJ2-6; possible D gene TRBD1, 7 bases. V dropped 5 bases and J dropped 1 base, with 21 bases sitting between them. CDR3 length: 18 residues. Germline V gene lookup returns CDR1 GTSNPN and CDR2 SVGIG (reference sequence). The CDR3 bases are TGTGCCTGGGGGAGAAACAGGGGTGGGAGGTCTGGGGCCAACGTCCTGACTTTC. It encodes CAWGRNRGGRSGANVLTF.